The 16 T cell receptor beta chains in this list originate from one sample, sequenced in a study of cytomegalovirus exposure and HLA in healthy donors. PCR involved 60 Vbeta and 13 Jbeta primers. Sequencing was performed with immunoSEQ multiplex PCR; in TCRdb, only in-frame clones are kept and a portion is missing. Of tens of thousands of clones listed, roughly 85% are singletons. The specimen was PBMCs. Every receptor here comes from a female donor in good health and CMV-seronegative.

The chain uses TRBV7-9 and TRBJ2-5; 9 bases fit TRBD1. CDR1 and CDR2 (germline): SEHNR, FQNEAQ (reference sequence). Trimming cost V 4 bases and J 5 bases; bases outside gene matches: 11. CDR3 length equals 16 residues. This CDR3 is CASSWSGTGSGETQYF. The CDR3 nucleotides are TGTGCCAGCAGCTGGTCCGGGACAGGGTCAGGGGAGACCCAGTACTTC.

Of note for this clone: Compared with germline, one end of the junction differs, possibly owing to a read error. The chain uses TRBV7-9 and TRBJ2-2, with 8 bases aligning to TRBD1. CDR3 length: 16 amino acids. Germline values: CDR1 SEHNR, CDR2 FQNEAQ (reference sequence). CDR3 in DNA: TGTTCCAGCAGCCCTCCAGGGGGCTTGAACACCGGGGAGCTGTTTTTT. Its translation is CSSSPPGGLNTGELFF.

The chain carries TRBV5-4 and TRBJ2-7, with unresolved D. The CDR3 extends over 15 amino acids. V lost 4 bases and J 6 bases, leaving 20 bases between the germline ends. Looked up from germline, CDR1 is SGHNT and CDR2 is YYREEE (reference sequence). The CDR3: CASSAVQRSLVEQYF. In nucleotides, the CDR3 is TGTGCCAGCAGCGCGGTGCAGCGATCATTGGTCGAGCAGTACTTC.

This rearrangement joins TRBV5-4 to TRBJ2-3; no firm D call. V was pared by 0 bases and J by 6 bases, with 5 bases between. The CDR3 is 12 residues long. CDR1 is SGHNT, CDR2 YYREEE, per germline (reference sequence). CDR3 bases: TGTGCCAGCAGCTTGGACGGGGATACGCAGTATTTT. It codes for CASSLDGDTQYF.

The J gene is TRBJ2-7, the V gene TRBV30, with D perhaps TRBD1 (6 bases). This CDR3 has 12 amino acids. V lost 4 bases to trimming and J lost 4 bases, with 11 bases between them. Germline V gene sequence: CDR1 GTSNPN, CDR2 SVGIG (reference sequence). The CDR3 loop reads CAWKTGPYEQYF. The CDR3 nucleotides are TGTGCCTGGAAGACAGGACCGTACGAGCAGTACTTC.

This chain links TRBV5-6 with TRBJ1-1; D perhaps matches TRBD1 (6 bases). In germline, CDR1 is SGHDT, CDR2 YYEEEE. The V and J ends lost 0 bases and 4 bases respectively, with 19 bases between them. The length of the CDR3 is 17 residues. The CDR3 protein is CASSLAGTLRGITEAFF. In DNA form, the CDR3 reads TGTGCCAGCAGCTTGGCCGGGACACTTAGGGGGATCACTGAAGCTTTCTTT.

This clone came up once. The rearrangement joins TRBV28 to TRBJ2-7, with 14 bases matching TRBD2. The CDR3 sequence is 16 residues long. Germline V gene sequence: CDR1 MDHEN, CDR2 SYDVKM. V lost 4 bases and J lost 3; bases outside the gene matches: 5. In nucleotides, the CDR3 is TGTGCCAGCAGTTCAGGACTAGCGGGGGGCGGCTACGAGCAGTACTTC. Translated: CASSSGLAGGGYEQYF.

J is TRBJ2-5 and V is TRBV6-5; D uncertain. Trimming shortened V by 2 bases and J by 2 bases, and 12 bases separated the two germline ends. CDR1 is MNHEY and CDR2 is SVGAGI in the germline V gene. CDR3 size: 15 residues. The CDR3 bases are TGTGCCAGCAGTTACCAGTCTGGCAGACAAGAGACCCAGTACTTC. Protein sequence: CASSYQSGRQETQYF.

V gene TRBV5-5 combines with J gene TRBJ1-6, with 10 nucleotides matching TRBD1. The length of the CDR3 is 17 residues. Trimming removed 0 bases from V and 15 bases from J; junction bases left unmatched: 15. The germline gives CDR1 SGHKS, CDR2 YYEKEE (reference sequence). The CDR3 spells CASSLVLGQGSPFNLHF. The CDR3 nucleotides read TGTGCCAGCAGCTTGGTGTTGGGACAGGGGAGCCCTTTTAACCTCCACTTT.

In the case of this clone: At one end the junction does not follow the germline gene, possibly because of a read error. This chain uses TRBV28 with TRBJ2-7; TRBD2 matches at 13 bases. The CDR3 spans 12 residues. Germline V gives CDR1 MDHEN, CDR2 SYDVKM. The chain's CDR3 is CASSLGTSGINF. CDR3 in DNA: TGTGCCAGCAGTCTAGGGACTAGCGGGATCAACTTC.

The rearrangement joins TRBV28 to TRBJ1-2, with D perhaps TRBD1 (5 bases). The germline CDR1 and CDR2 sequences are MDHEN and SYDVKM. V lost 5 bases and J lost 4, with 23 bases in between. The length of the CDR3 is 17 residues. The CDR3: CASSTSGKLRGTYGYTF. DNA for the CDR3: TGTGCCAGCAGTACCTCGGGCAAACTAAGGGGTACCTATGGCTACACCTTC.

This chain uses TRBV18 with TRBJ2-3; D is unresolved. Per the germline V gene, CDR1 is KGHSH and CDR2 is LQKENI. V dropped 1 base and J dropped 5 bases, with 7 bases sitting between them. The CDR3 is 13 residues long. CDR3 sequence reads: CASSPHPEDTQYF. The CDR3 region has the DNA TGTGCCAGCTCACCACACCCAGAAGATACGCAGTATTTT.

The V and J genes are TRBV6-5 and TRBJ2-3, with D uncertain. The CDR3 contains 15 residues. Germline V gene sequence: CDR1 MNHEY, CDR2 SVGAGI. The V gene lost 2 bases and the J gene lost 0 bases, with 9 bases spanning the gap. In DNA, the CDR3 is TGTGCCAGCAGTTACGTTCTAGGTAGCACAGATACGCAGTATTTT. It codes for CASSYVLGSTDTQYF.

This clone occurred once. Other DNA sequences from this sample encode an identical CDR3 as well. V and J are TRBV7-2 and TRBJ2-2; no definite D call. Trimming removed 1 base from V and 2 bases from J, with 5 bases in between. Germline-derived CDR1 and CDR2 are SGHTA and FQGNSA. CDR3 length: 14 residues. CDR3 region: CASSLGGNTGELFF. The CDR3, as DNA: TGTGCCAGCAGCTTAGGCGGAAACACCGGGGAGCTGTTTTTT.

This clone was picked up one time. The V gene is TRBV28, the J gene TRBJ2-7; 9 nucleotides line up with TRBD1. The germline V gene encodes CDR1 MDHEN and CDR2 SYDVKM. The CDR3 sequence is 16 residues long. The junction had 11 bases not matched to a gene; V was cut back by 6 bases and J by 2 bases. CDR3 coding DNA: TGTGCCAGCAGGTTCCCCGGGACAGGGAGAACCTACGAGCAGTACTTC. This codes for CASRFPGTGRTYEQYF. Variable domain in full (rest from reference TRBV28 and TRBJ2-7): DVKVTQSSRYLVKRTGEKVFLECVQDMDHENMFWYRQDPGLGLRLIYFSYDVKMKEKGDIPEGYSVSREKKERFSLILESASTNQTSMYLCASRFPGTGRTYEQYFGPGTRLTVT.

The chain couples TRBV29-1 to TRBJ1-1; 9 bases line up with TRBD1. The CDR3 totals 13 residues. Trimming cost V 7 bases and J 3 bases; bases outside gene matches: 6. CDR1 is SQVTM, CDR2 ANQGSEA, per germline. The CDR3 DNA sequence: TGCAGCGCAAAACGACAGGGGGACACTGAAGCTTTCTTT. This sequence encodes CSAKRQGDTEAFF.